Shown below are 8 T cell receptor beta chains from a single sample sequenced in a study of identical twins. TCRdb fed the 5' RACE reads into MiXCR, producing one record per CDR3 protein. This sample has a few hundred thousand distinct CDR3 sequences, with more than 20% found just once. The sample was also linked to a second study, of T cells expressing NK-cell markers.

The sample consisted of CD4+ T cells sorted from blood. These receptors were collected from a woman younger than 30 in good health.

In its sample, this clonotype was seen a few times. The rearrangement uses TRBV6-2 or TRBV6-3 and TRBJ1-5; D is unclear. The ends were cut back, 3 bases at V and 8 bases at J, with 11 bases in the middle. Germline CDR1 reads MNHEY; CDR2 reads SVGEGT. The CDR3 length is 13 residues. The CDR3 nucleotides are TGTGCCAGCAGTTATCACCTCTCTAAGCCCCAGCATTTT. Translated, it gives CASSYHLSKPQHF.

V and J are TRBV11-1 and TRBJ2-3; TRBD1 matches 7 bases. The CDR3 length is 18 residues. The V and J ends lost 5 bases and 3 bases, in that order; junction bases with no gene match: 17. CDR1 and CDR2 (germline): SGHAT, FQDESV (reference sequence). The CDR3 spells CASSHHPPKQGITDTQYF. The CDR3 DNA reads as TGTGCCAGCAGCCACCACCCCCCAAAACAGGGGATAACAGATACGCAGTATTTT.

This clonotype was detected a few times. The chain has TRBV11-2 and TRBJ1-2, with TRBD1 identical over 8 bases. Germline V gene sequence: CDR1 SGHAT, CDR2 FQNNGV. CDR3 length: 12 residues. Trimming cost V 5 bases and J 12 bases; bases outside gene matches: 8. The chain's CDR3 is CASSRGSGGNTF. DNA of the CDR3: TGTGCCAGCAGCCGAGGTTCAGGGGGCAACACCTTC.

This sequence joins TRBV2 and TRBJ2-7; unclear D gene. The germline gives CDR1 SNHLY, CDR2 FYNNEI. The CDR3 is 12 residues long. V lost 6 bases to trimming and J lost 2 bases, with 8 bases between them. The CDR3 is CASRLLPYEQYF. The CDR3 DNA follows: TGTGCCAGCAGGTTACTGCCCTACGAGCAGTACTTC. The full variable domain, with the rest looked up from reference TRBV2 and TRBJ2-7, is EPEVTQTPSHQVTQMGQEVILRCVPISNHLYFYWYRQILGQKVEFLVSFYNNEISEKSEIFDDQFSVERPDGSNFTLKIRSTKLEDSAMYFCASRLLPYEQYFGPGTRLTVT.

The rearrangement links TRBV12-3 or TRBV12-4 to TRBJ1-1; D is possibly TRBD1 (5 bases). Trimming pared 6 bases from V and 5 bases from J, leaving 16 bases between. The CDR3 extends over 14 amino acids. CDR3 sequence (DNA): TGTGCCAGCAGCAAGGGACTGTTGGGAACTGAAGCTTTCTTT. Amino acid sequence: CASSKGLLGTEAFF.

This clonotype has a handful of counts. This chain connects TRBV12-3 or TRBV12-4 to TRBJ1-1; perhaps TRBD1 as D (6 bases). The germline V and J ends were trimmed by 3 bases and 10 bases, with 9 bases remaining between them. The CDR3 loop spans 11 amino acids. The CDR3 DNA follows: TGTGCCAGCAGTTTTGAAGGGGGAGCTTTCTTT. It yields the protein CASSFEGGAFF.

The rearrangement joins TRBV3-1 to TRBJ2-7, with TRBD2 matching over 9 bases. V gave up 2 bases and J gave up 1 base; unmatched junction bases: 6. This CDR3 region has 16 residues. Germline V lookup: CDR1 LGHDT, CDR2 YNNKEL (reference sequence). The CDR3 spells CASSQQALAGSYEQYF. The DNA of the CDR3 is TGTGCCAGCAGCCAACAGGCTCTAGCGGGGTCCTACGAGCAGTACTTC.

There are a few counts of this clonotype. Written as DNA, the CDR3 is TGTGCCAGCAGTCAAGACAGCTATGGCTACACCTTC. It encodes CASSQDSYGYTF. The chain has TRBV2 and TRBJ1-2; a weak D match, TRBD1 (5 bases). Germline CDR1 SNHLY, CDR2 FYNNEI. This CDR3 comprises 12 residues. V gave up 5 bases and J gave up 4 bases, with 8 bases separating them.